Each of the 10 T cell receptor beta chains below was sequenced from the same sample in a study of T cell responses to AZD1222 COVID-19 vaccine. Assay used: immunoSEQ multiplex PCR; TCRdb lists only in-frame clones, some missing. The sample has tens of thousands of clones, 70% to 90% seen once. Sequenced material: peripheral blood, taken 28 days after the second AZD1222 dose. Receptors were obtained from an adult who received the AZD1222 COVID-19 vaccine.

This clone turned up a few times. The V and J genes are TRBV5-6 and TRBJ2-7; D might be TRBD1 (5 bases). Trimming cost V 1 base and J 0 bases, with 14 bases left between them. Germline loops: CDR1 SGHDT, CDR2 YYEEEE. The CDR3 spans 16 residues. The DNA for the CDR3 is TGTGCCAGCAGCTTGCTTGGGCAGGGTAACTCCTACGAGCAGTACTTC. The encoded protein is CASSLLGQGNSYEQYF.

The chain employs TRBV7-9 and TRBJ2-7; D unclear. Germline CDR1 SEHNR, CDR2 FQNEAQ (reference sequence). This CDR3 comprises 14 residues. Trimming shortened V by 5 bases and J by 1 base, and 12 bases separated the two germline ends. The chain's CDR3 is CASSPGRNSYEQYF. The CDR3 DNA sequence: TGTGCCAGCAGCCCTGGACGGAATTCCTACGAGCAGTACTTC.

This clone was detected a few times. The chain recombines TRBV6-5 with TRBJ1-2, with 10 bases matching TRBD1. In germline, CDR1 is MNHEY, CDR2 SVGAGI. Trimming cost V 7 bases and J 2 bases; bases outside gene matches: 4. The CDR3 runs to 14 residues. The CDR3 bases are TGTGCCAGCAAATTGGGACAGGGGAACTATGGCTACACCTTC. Amino acids: CASKLGQGNYGYTF.

This sequence joins TRBV5-1 and TRBJ1-1; TRBD1 matches 7 bases. This CDR3 spans 15 amino acids. The germline V gene encodes CDR1 SGHRS and CDR2 YFSETQ. The V and J ends lost 4 bases and 1 base, in that order; junction bases with no gene match: 7. The CDR3 protein is CASSQLQGTNTEAFF. CDR3 sequence (DNA): TGCGCCAGCAGCCAACTACAGGGGACGAACACTGAAGCTTTCTTT.

Only a few counts were recorded for this clone. The chain uses TRBV27 and TRBJ2-5; 9 nucleotides line up with TRBD1. This CDR3 is built from 18 residues. Looked up from germline, CDR1 is MNHEY and CDR2 is SMNVEV (reference sequence). V lost 2 bases to trimming and J lost 5 bases; unmatched junction nucleotides: 15. CDR3 residues: CASSLGWGGQGAGETQYF. The CDR3 region has the DNA TGTGCCAGCAGTTTAGGATGGGGGGGACAGGGAGCGGGGGAGACCCAGTACTTC.

The rearrangement uses TRBV5-1 and TRBJ1-3, with D unclear. The V end was cut by 0 bases, the J end by 4 bases, with 8 bases between. In germline, CDR1 is SGHRS, CDR2 YFSETQ. The CDR3 is 14 residues long. CDR3 sequence (DNA): TGCGCCAGCAGCTTGGACAACAAAGGAAACACCATATATTTT. It yields the protein CASSLDNKGNTIYF.

This chain joins TRBV29-1 and TRBJ1-1; D is undetermined. Germline-derived CDR1 and CDR2 are SQVTM and ANQGSEA. The CDR3 length is 10 residues. Trimming took 4 bases from V and 3 from J, leaving 3 bases between them. DNA for the CDR3: TGCAGCGTTGGAGACACTGAAGCTTTCTTT. As protein: CSVGDTEAFF. Combining the CDR3 with reference TRBV29-1 and TRBJ1-1 gives the whole variable domain SAVISQKPSRDICQRGTSLTIQCQVDSQVTMMFWYRQQPGQSLTLIATANQGSEATYESGFVIDKFPISRPNLTFSTLTVSNMSPEDSSIYLCSVGDTEAFFGQGTRLTVV.

V is TRBV2 and J is TRBJ1-4, with TRBD1 matching over 8 bases. V lost 9 bases to trimming and J lost 8 bases; unmatched junction nucleotides: 8. Germline CDR1 reads SNHLY; CDR2 reads FYNNEI. The CDR3 has 13 residues. The CDR3 region has the DNA TGTGCCAGACAAGGACAGGGCGTAGAAAAACTGTTTTTT. Translation gives CARQGQGVEKLFF.

This sequence joins TRBV7-3 and TRBJ2-7; 8 bases line up with TRBD2. The CDR3 consists of 15 residues. Looked up from germline, CDR1 is SGHTA and CDR2 is FQGTGA. The J segment lost 5 bases and the V segment lost 0 bases, leaving 6 bases of the junction unmatched. Written as DNA, the CDR3 is TGTGCCAGCAGCTTAACTAGCGGGATTGGGGACGAGCAGTACTTC. Amino acids: CASSLTSGIGDEQYF. The variable domain in full, with the rest retrieved from reference TRBV7-3 and TRBJ2-7, is GAGVSQTPSNKVTEKGKYVELRCDPISGHTALYWYRQSLGQGPEFLIYFQGTGAADDSGLPNDRFFAVRPEGSVSTLKIQRTERGDSAVYLCASSLTSGIGDEQYFGPGTRLTVT.

This clone was counted only a few times. The chain carries TRBV5-6 and TRBJ1-5; D ambiguous. V lost 2 bases and J lost 6, with 9 bases in between. Germline assignment: CDR1 SGHDT and CDR2 YYEEEE. The CDR3 covers 13 residues. CDR3 amino acids: CASSFGRTQPQHF. The CDR3 DNA sequence: TGTGCCAGCAGCTTTGGGAGGACTCAGCCCCAGCATTTT.